Below, one T cell receptor (beta chain) is given with its context. The table lists this clonotype with a few counts. Its antigen remains unidentified. No quality values exist for individual bases; no much larger clone is one base distant. For this chain, trimming is 9 bases at the V end and 7 bases at the J end, and the number of junction bases without a gene match is 17. CDR1 and CDR2 (SGHTA, FQGNSA) derive from the germline V gene. The CDR3, from cysteine to phenylalanine, totals 16 residues. The DNA shown is the 48-base CDR3, in frame from base 1. A patient counted as having stable Graves' hyperthyroidism if no progression to ophthalmopathy occurred over 18 months of follow-up. Hyperthyroidism patients were newly diagnosed, had a disease duration of under 2 months, and were aged 18 to 65 years. The study excluded patients with uncontrolled infections, other autoimmune diseases, pregnancy or lactation. Clinical symptoms, serum thyroxine and TRAb, thyroid ultrasound, and orbital computed tomography formed the basis for the diagnoses. PBMCs were separated from about 10 ml of fresh peripheral blood using Ficoll-Paque density gradient centrifugation. Trizol reagent was used to extract total RNA, and RNA quality was then checked on an Agilent 2100 Bioanalyzer.

Amplification of TCR beta CDR3 regions was carried out from RNA transcripts. A first-round RT-PCR of the TCR CDR3 used the HTBI primer set with the Qiagen OneStep RT-PCR kit. A second multiplex PCR round built the libraries, followed by size selection and purification. Libraries were sequenced paired-end with 100 bp reads on an Illumina HiSeq2000. Turning to the authors' computational methods: SOAPnuke was used to process the raw data, throwing out any read that contained adapters or uncalled bases, had a mean Phred below 15, or lacked an exact constant-primer or identifier match. High-quality paired reads were merged with COPE v1.2.5, and unique nucleotide sequences were defined as clonotypes. Clonotypes were aligned to IMGT TRBV, TRBD and TRBJ reference segments using MiTCR v1.1. Analysis was restricted to V-J combinations with a frequency above 0.0001, which covered roughly 99% of repertoires. The TCS score was defined as the ratio of F50 (clonal expansion) to E x V (chaos), calculated using BLOSUM62-based TCRdist between CDR3 peptides within each V-J. Welch's t-statistics and random forest reduced around 510 V-J features to about 12, which were used in a naive Bayes classifier (R e1071). The public sequencing data were trimmed at Q25 with fastp and processed into clonotypes with MiXCR by TCRdb, which kept only in-frame beta chains. CDR3 protein duplicates are merged, each entry listing the most common genes and DNA. The V and J calls were not made by the authors but by TCRdb's processing. The sample table shows about 620,000 distinct CDR3 sequences, and 15% to 20% are seen once. The ten largest clones represent 3.8% of the sample.

This sample was included in a study of T cells in Graves' hyperthyroidism and ophthalmopathy (dated by TCRdb to the late 2010s). Regarding the research as a whole: Peripheral blood was collected at initial diagnosis, before any treatment. A discovery cohort of around 100 patients, about 43 with Graves' ophthalmopathy and 57 with stable Graves' hyperthyroidism, was used to find distinguishing TCR V-J signatures. Whether ophthalmopathy could be predicted prospectively was tested in an independent validation cohort made up of some 20 hyperthyroidism patients plus 17 patients who later progressed to ophthalmopathy. For training and testing, the 95 to 100 patients in the discovery cohort were randomly divided in a 7:3 ratio. The study also compared thyroid tissue and blood T-cell repertoires from about six Graves' hyperthyroidism patients. After sampling, hyperthyroidism patients received methimazole starting at 30 mg daily, and ophthalmopathy patients received high-dose intravenous methylprednisolone. The paper reports TCR Vbeta CDR3 sequencing of about 140 peripheral blood samples: some 41 ophthalmopathy, approximately 74 hyperthyroidism and some 17 progressor patients. The study at large found these results: No statistical method was used to fix the sample size in advance, and group allocation was not hidden from the investigators. In cross-validation, a model built on a 13 V-J signature told ophthalmopathy apart from stable hyperthyroidism with approximately 90% sensitivity and around 81% specificity, and in testing the same model reached 80%/75%. Blood samples also contained most of the expanded thyroid clonotypes (frequency above 0.001), which suggests that blood repertoires may reflect thyroid immune responses. In validation, the model predicted progression to ophthalmopathy with 65% to 71% sensitivity and 72% to 85% specificity, a median of about 6.7 months before onset.

Input material: blood. The V and J genes are TRBV7-2 and TRBJ2-1, and 8 junction bases match TRBD2. The TCR was taken from a woman aged 25 to 39 with Graves' hyperthyroidism. The CDR3 has the sequence CASSIVGAGAGNEQFF. The nucleotides read TGTGCCAGTAGTATAGTAGGAGCGGGAGCGGGGAATGAGCAGTTCTTC.